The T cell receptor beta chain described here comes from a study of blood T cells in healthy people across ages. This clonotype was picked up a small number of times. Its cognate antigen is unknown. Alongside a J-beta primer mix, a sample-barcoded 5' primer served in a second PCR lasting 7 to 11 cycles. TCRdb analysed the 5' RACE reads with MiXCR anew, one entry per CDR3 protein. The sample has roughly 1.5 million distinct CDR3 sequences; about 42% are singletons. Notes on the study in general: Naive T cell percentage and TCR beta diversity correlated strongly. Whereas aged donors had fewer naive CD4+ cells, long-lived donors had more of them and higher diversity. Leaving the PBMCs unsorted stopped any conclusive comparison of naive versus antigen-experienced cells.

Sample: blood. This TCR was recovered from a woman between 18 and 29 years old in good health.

The CDR3 is CASSSPPRVRGYTF. In nucleotides, the CDR3 is TGTGCCAGCAGCTCTCCTCCGAGGGTTCGTGGCTACACCTTC. This chain joins TRBV7-2 and TRBJ1-2; no definite D call. Trimming shortened V by 4 bases and J by 7 bases, and 16 bases separated the two germline ends. Germline V CDR1 and CDR2: SGHTA, FQGNSA. The CDR3 is 14 amino acids.